This entry lists 19 T cell receptor beta chains sequenced from one sample in a study of technical replicates of blood from a handful of donors. Here immunoSEQ multiplex PCR was the method, and the copy in TCRdb shows in-frame clones only, minus some. The sample yields 80,000 to 100,000 clones, 95% seen once. Sample: T cells isolated from PBMCs. The receptors originated from a human donor in good health.

This clone appeared a single time. This sequence joins TRBV5-1 and TRBJ1-6; the match to TRBD1 covers 8 bases. The CDR3 is 16 residues long. Trimming removed 4 bases from V and 9 bases from J; junction bases left unmatched: 12. Germline CDR1 SGHRS, CDR2 YFSETQ. The CDR3, as DNA: TGCGCCAGCAGCACAAATCGACAGGGGTATCCTTCACCCCTCCACTTT. Translating it yields CASSTNRQGYPSPLHF.

The V call is TRBV5-1, the J call TRBJ1-5; a possible D gene is TRBD1 (6 bases). Germline V lookup: CDR1 SGHRS, CDR2 YFSETQ. The ends were cut back, 4 bases at V and 4 bases at J, with 15 bases in the middle. This CDR3 has 15 residues. CDR3 loop: CASSPDGQSNQPQHF. CDR3 bases: TGCGCCAGCAGCCCGGACGGACAGTCAAATCAGCCCCAGCATTTT.

This chain links TRBV7-4 with TRBJ2-3, with a tentative D call TRBD2 (6 bases). CDR3 length: 17 residues. The V end was cut by 5 bases, the J end by 6 bases, with 24 bases between. CDR1 and CDR2 from the germline V gene are SGHVT and SQSDAQ. The CDR3 nucleotides are TGTGCCAGCAGCCGAGGGCCGGCGGACTATGAGTTGGATACGCAGTATTTT. As protein: CASSRGPADYELDTQYF.

The chain is built from TRBV7-2 and TRBJ2-7, with D unclear. From germline, CDR1 is SGHTA and CDR2 FQGNSA. The CDR3 consists of 15 residues. Trimming removed 5 bases from V and 0 bases from J, with 14 bases in between. The CDR3 coding sequence is TGTGCCAGCAGCCCTCGTTTGCACTCCTCCTACGAGCAGTACTTC. Encoded protein: CASSPRLHSSYEQYF.

The rearrangement links TRBV4-2 to TRBJ2-3, with 7 bases matching TRBD2. The V gene's germline CDR1 is LGHNA and CDR2 YNFKEQ. This CDR3 has 16 residues. Trimming at V came to 4 bases and at J to 6 bases, leaving 13 bases not matched to a gene. The CDR3 region has the DNA TGTGCCAGCAGCCCCCCGAGCGGGGCGTCGAGGGATACGCAGTATTTT. Translation gives CASSPPSGASRDTQYF.

This sequence joins TRBV28 and TRBJ2-7; D is ambiguous. Trimming removed 3 bases from V and 2 bases from J, with 11 bases in between. Germline-derived CDR1 and CDR2 are MDHEN and SYDVKM. CDR3 length equals 14 residues. The CDR3, as DNA: TGTGCCAGCAGTTTCTTGGGCTTCCCCTACGAGCAGTACTTC. Protein: CASSFLGFPYEQYF. Full variable domain (missing parts from reference TRBV28 and TRBJ2-7): DVKVTQSSRYLVKRTGEKVFLECVQDMDHENMFWYRQDPGLGLRLIYFSYDVKMKEKGDIPEGYSVSREKKERFSLILESASTNQTSMYLCASSFLGFPYEQYFGPGTRLTVT.

This chain links TRBV12-5 with TRBJ1-5; perhaps TRBD1 as D (5 bases). V was shortened by 5 bases and J by 2 bases, with 13 bases between the two germline ends. The germline V gene encodes CDR1 LGHNT and CDR2 FRNRAP. The CDR3 sequence is 15 residues long. The CDR3 sequence: CASGGQGLGNQPQHF. CDR3 nucleotides: TGTGCTAGTGGTGGACAAGGTTTGGGCAATCAGCCCCAGCATTTT.

This chain links TRBV5-1 with TRBJ2-7, with TRBD2 matching 7 bases. V lost 4 bases to trimming and J lost 0 bases; unmatched junction nucleotides: 4. The CDR3 runs to 14 residues. The germline CDR1 and CDR2 sequences are SGHRS and YFSETQ. CDR3 loop: CASSPSGASYEQYF. As DNA, the CDR3 is TGCGCCAGCAGCCCGAGCGGGGCCTCCTACGAGCAGTACTTC.

The rearrangement links TRBV6-1 to TRBJ2-2; TRBD2 might be the D (5 bases). The CDR3 covers 13 residues. V lost 7 bases and J 6 bases, leaving 12 bases between the germline ends. CDR1 and CDR2 from the germline V gene are MNHNS and SASEGT. The CDR3 coding sequence is TGTGCCAGCACGGCGGGTAGTCCCGGGGAGCTGTTTTTT. Translating gives CASTAGSPGELFF.

V and J are TRBV6-1 and TRBJ1-2; tentatively, D is TRBD1 (6 bases). This CDR3 has 14 amino acids. V lost 3 bases and J lost 7, with 15 bases in between. Germline values: CDR1 MNHNS, CDR2 SASEGT. The chain's CDR3 is CASSEEIRGSGYTF. CDR3 coding DNA: TGTGCCAGCAGTGAGGAGATCAGGGGAAGTGGCTACACCTTC.

The gene calls are TRBV6-1 and TRBJ2-3; 12 bases are shared with TRBD2. V shed 5 bases, J shed 3 bases, and the junction held 3 bases outside the gene matches. The germline V gene has CDR1 MNHNS and CDR2 SASEGT. The length of the CDR3 is 15 residues. The CDR3 loop reads CASSRTSGDTDTQYF. CDR3 nucleotides: TGTGCCAGCAGTCGGACTAGCGGGGATACAGATACGCAGTATTTT.

The CDR3 DNA sequence: TGTGCCAGCAGCATCCTAGCAGGACTAGCATCCCACGAGCAGTACTTC. It translates to CASSILAGLASHEQYF. V and J are TRBV11-2 and TRBJ2-7, with 8 bases identical to TRBD2. This CDR3 has 16 amino acids. V shed 5 bases and J 5 bases; nucleotides not matched to a gene: 14. Germline lookup yields CDR1 SGHAT and CDR2 FQNNGV.

This sequence joins TRBV7-9 and TRBJ1-5, with D perhaps matching TRBD1 (6 bases). The germline V gene encodes CDR1 SEHNR and CDR2 FQNEAQ (reference sequence). V was pared by 0 bases and J by 7 bases, with 10 bases between. CDR3 length: 14 residues. The CDR3 region is CASSLAGGRQPQHF. Written as DNA, the CDR3 is TGTGCCAGCAGCTTAGCAGGGGGAAGGCAGCCCCAGCATTTT.

The V call is TRBV5-5, the J call TRBJ1-5; TRBD1 is a possible D gene (6 bases). The CDR3 has 13 residues. Germline V gives CDR1 SGHKS, CDR2 YYEKEE (reference sequence). The V and J ends lost 2 bases and 5 bases respectively, with 8 bases between them. CDR3 in amino acids: CASSFDRYQPQHF. The CDR3 bases are TGTGCCAGCAGCTTCGACAGGTATCAGCCCCAGCATTTT. Looking up the rest from reference TRBV5-5 and TRBJ1-5 gives the full variable domain: DAGVTQSPTHLIKTRGQQVTLRCSPISGHKSVSWYQQVLGQGPQFIFQYYEKEERGRGNFPDRFSARQFPNYSSELNVNALLLGDSALYLCASSFDRYQPQHFGDGTRLSIL.

This chain uses TRBV28 with TRBJ2-3; D gene uncertain. In germline, CDR1 is MDHEN, CDR2 SYDVKM. V lost 5 bases to trimming and J lost 0 bases, with 6 bases between them. This CDR3 is built from 13 residues. The CDR3 DNA sequence: TGTGCCAGCAGTACAGCTAGCACAGATACGCAGTATTTT. It is translated as CASSTASTDTQYF.

The V gene is TRBV19, the J gene TRBJ1-2; tentatively, D is TRBD1 (6 bases). V was clipped by 5 bases and J by 2 bases, with 12 bases between them. From germline, CDR1 is LNHDA and CDR2 SQIVND (reference sequence). The CDR3 spans 14 residues. The CDR3 sequence: CASSLQGPNYGYTF. The CDR3 nucleotides are TGTGCCAGTAGTTTACAGGGCCCCAACTATGGCTACACCTTC.

V and J are TRBV19 and TRBJ1-5; D possibly corresponds to TRBD1 (5 bases). V lost 7 bases to trimming and J lost 6 bases, with 19 bases between them. The CDR3 has 15 amino acids. Germline V CDR1 and CDR2: LNHDA, SQIVND (reference sequence). Written as DNA, the CDR3 is TGTGCCAGTAAGGGTTCTTGGGGGGTTAGTCAGCCCCAGCATTTT. Translating it yields CASKGSWGVSQPQHF.

The chain joins TRBV5-5 to TRBJ2-2; possibly TRBD1 for D (5 bases). The length of the CDR3 is 16 residues. Germline V lookup: CDR1 SGHKS, CDR2 YYEKEE (reference sequence). V was pared by 4 bases and J by 0 bases, with 13 bases between. CDR3 loop: CASSPQGISNTGELFF. The DNA of the CDR3 is TGTGCCAGCAGCCCTCAGGGAATTTCGAACACCGGGGAGCTGTTTTTT.

This chain connects TRBV7-9 to TRBJ2-1; TRBD2 matches 8 bases. The CDR3 runs to 13 residues. Germline V CDR1 and CDR2: SEHNR, FQNEAQ (reference sequence). J lost 10 bases, V lost 4 bases, and 6 bases had no gene match. The CDR3 protein is CASSSGLDYEQFF. Written as DNA, the CDR3 is TGTGCCAGCAGCTCGGGACTAGATTACGAGCAGTTCTTC.